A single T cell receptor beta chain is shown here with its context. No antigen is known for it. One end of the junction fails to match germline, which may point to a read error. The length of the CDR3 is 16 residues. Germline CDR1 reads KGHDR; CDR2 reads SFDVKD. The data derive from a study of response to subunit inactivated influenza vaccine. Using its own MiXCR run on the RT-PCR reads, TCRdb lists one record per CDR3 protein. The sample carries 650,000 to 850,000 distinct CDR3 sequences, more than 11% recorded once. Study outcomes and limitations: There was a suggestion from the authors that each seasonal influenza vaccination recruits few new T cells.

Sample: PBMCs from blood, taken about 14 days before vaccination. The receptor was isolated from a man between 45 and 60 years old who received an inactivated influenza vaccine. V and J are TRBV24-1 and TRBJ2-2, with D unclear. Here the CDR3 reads CASSDIRPLPTGELFF. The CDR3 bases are TGTGCCTCCAGTGATATTCGACCGCTCCCTACCGGGGAGCTGTTTTTT.